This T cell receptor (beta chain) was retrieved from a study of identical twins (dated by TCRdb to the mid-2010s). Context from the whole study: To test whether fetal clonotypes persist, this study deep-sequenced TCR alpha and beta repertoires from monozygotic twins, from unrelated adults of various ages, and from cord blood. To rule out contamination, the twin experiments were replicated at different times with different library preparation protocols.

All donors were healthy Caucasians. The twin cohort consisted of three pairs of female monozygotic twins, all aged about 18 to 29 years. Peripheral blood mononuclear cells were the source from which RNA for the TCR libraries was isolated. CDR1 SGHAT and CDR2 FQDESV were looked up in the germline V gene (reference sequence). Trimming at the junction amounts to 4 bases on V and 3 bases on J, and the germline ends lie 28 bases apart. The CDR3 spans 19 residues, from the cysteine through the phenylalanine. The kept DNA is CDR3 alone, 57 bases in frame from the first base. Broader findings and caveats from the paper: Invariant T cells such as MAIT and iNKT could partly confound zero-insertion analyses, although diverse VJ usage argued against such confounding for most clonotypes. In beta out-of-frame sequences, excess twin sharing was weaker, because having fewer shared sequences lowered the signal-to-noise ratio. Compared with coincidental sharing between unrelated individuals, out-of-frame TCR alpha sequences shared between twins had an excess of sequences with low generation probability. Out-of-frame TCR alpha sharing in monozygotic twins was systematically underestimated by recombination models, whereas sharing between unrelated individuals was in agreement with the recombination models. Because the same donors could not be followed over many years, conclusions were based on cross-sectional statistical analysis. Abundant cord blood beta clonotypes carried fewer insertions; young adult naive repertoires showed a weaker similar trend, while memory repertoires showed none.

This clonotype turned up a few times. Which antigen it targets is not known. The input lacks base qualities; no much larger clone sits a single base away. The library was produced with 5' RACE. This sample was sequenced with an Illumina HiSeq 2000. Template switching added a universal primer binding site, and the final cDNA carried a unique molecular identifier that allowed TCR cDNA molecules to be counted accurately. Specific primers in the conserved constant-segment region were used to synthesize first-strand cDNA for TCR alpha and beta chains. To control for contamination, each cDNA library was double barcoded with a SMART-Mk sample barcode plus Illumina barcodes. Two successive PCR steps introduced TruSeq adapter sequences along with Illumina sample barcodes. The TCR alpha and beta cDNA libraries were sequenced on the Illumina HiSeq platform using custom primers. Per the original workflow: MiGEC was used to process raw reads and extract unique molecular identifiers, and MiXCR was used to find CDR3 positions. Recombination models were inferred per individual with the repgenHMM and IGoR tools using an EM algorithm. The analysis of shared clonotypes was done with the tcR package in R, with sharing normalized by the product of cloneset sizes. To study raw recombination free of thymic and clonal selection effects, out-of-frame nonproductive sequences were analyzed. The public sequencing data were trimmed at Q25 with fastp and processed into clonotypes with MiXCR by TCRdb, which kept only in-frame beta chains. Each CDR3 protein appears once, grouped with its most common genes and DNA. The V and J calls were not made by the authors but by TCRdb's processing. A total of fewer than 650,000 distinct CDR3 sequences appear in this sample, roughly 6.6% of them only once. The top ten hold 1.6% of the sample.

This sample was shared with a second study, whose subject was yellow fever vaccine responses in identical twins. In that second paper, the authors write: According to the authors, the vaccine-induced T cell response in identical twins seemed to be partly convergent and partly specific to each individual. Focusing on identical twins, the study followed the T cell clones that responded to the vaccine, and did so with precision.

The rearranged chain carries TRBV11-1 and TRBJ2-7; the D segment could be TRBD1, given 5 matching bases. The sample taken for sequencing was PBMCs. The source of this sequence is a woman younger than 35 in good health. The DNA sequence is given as TGTGCCAGCAGCTCCCTCCTGGGGCAGGCCACCCGTAGTAACTACGAGCAGTACTTC. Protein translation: CASSSLLGQATRSNYEQYF.